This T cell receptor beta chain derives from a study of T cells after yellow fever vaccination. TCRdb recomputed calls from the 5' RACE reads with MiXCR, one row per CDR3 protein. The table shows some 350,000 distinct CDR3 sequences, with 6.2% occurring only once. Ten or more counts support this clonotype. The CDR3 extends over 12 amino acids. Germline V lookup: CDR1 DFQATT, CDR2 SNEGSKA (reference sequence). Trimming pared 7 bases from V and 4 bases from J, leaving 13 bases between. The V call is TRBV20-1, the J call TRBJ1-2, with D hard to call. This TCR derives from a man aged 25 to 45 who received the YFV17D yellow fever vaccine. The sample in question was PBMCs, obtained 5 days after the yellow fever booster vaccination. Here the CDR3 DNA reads TGCAGTGGGACGGGCGGAACCTATGGCTACACCTTC. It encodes CSGTGGTYGYTF.